These 9 T cell receptor beta chains were all obtained from the same sample, sequenced in a study of T cells in women clearing cervical HPV infection. Profiling relied on immunoSEQ multiplex PCR, and the TCRdb table lists in-frame clones only, not all of them. The table for this sample gives around 20,000 clones. Specimen: blood buffy coat. Receptors originate from a woman aged 18-69 years with a cervical HPV16 infection that either progressed to CIN3+ or cleared (not recorded which).

In the case of this clone: The read ends 3 residues before the CDR3 terminus; that terminus is restored from the germline J gene. The V and J genes are TRBV30 and TRBJ2-2; a weak D match, TRBD1 (6 bases). The CDR3 totals 13 residues. Trimming took 8 bases from V and 0 from J, leaving 10 bases between them. Germline loops: CDR1 GTSNPN, CDR2 SVGIG (reference sequence). The CDR3 protein is CANRETNTGELFF. Partial CDR3 DNA: TGTGCCAACAGGGAAACGAACACCGGGGAG. Variable domain in full (rest from reference TRBV30 and TRBJ2-2): SQTIHQWPATLVQPVGSPLSLECTVEGTSNPNLYWYRQAAGRGLQLLFYSVGIGQISSEVPQNLSASRPQDRQFILSSKKLLLSDSGFYLCANRETNTGELFFGEGSRLTVL.

About this clone: The read gets to within 3 residues of the CDR3 end, and the germline J gene fills in the rest. The chain combines TRBV29-1 with TRBJ1-1; 9 bases are a match to TRBD1. Germline loops: CDR1 SQVTM, CDR2 ANQGSEA. The CDR3 covers 13 residues. With 6 bases clipped from V and 1 base from J, the junction kept 3 bases outside the gene matches. Partial CDR3 DNA: TGCAGCGTGGACAGGGGAGGGAACACTGAA. Amino acid sequence: CSVDRGGNTE. The CDR3 reads in full as CSVDRGGNTEAFF.

Remarks on this clone: Coverage ceases 3 residues before the CDR3 finishes, and the germline J gene fills in the end. The chain couples TRBV7-6 to TRBJ1-4; possible D gene TRBD1, 5 bases. V was pared by 1 base and J by 3 bases, with 15 bases between. CDR1 SGHVS and CDR2 FNYEAQ come from the germline V gene. The CDR3 consists of 17 residues. CDR3 protein: CASSLVGLGGANEKLFF. The covered CDR3 bases are TGTGCCAGCAGCTTAGTTGGGTTGGGGGGAGCTAATGAAAAA.

The sequenced CDR3 bases are TGTGCCAGCGGACTAGCGGGGGAGAAAGAGACT. Translation gives CASGLAGEKET. The full CDR3 reads CASGLAGEKETQYF. The chain uses TRBV13 and TRBJ2-4, with TRBD2 matching over 13 bases. The DNA ends 3 residues before the CDR3 does, and the rest of the CDR3 is filled in from the germline J gene. There are 14 residues in the CDR3. Germline CDR1 PRHDT, CDR2 FYEKMQ (reference sequence).

On this clone: The CDR3 extends 3 residues past the end of the read, so its final part is completed from the germline J gene. The gene calls are TRBV2 and TRBJ1-4, with TRBD1 identical over 10 bases. There are 16 residues in the CDR3. Germline V lookup: CDR1 SNHLY, CDR2 FYNNEI. The V and J ends lost 4 bases and 3 bases, in that order; junction bases with no gene match: 5. The sequenced CDR3 bases are TGTGCCAGCAGTGGACGACAGGGGGCTTCTAATGAAAAA. This codes for CASSGRQGASNEK. Given in full, the CDR3 is CASSGRQGASNEKLFF.

Of note for this clone: The junction and the germline gene differ at one end; a read error may be behind it. The DNA ends 3 residues before the CDR3 does, and the rest of the CDR3 is filled in from the germline J gene. The genes are TRBV4-2 and TRBJ2-3; 9 nucleotides agree with TRBD1. Germline loops: CDR1 LGHNA, CDR2 YNFKEQ. CDR3 size: 14 residues. CDR3 protein: CASRGTGTADTQYF. The CDR3 DNA, read in part, is TGCGCCAGCAGGGGGACAGGGACTGCAGATACG.

Turning to this clone: The read comes to an end 3 residues before the CDR3 does, leaving the germline J gene to fill in the end. The J gene is TRBJ1-4, the V gene TRBV28; 10 nucleotides match TRBD1. Germline loops: CDR1 MDHEN, CDR2 SYDVKM. J was trimmed by 7 bases and V by 7 bases; bases with no gene match: 6. The CDR3 extends over 14 amino acids. The CDR3 protein is CASIDRGRGEKLFF. The CDR3 DNA, read in part, is TGTGCCAGCATCGACAGGGGGCGGGGTGAAAAA.

As regards this clone: Relative to the germline gene, one junction end is altered; a read error may explain this. The CDR3 end is not reached by the read, which stops 3 residues before it; the germline J gene fills it in. The chain employs TRBV7-9 and TRBJ1-2; the D gene is possibly TRBD1 (6 bases). The CDR3 has 13 amino acids. Germline CDR1 and CDR2: SEHNR and FQNEAQ (reference sequence). The CDR3 here is CASSFEQGYDYTF. The CDR3 bases that were read are TGTGCCAGCAGCTTTGAACAGGGCTATGAC.

Concerning this clone itself: The read terminates 3 residues ahead of where the CDR3 ends, so the germline J gene completes it. The gene calls are TRBV7-9 and TRBJ2-7; no definite D call. The CDR3 runs to 12 residues. With 6 bases removed from V and 5 bases from J, the gap between germline ends came to 11 bases. CDR1 and CDR2 (germline): SEHNR, FQNEAQ (reference sequence). CDR3 bases read: TGTGCCAGCAGTTTCTCAGGTGACGAG. The encoded protein is CASSFSGDE. The complete CDR3 reads CASSFSGDEQYF.